This T cell receptor (beta chain) is from a study of shared clonotypes between healthy human individuals. Study-wide context: The study used three CD4 naive, three CD4 memory, two CD8 naive and one CD8 memory plate per donor.

The germline V gene has CDR1 MGHRA and CDR2 YSYEKL. The CDR3 length is 13 residues. V was shortened by 0 bases and J by 10 bases, with 12 bases between the two germline ends. Generated by immunoSEQ multiplex PCR, the TCRdb table keeps only in-frame clones and is missing some. Of around 550,000 clones listed, around 96% are singletons. The sequence was collected from a young woman in good health. The chain is built from TRBV4-1 and TRBJ1-1, with TRBD1 as a possible D gene (5 bases). Sequenced sample: naive CD4+ T cells sorted from blood. Indicated subset: CD45RA+ positively selected. As DNA, the CDR3 is TGCGCCAGCAGCCAAGATGTGGGGGGGAGAGCTTTCTTT. Translation: CASSQDVGGRAFF.